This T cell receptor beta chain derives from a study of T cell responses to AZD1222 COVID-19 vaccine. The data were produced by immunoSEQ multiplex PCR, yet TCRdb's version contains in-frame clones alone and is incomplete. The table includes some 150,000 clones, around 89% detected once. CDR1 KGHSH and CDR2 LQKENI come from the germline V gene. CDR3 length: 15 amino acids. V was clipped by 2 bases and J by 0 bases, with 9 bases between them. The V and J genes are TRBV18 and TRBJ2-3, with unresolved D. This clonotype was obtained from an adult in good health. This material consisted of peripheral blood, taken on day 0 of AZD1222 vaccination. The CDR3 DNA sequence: TGTGCCAGCTCACCAGGCAGCACTAGCACAGATACGCAGTATTTT. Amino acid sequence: CASSPGSTSTDTQYF.